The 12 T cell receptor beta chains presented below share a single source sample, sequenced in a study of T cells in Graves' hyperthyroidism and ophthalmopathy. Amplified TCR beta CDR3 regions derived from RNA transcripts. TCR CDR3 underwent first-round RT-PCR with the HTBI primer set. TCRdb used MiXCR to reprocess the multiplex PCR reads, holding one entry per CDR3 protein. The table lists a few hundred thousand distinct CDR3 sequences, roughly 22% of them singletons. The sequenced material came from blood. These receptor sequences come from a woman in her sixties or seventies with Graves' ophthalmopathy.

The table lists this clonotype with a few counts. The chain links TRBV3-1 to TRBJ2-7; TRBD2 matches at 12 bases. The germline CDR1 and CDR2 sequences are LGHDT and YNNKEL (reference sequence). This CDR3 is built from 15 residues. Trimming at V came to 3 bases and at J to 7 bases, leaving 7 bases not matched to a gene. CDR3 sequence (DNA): TGTGCCAGCAGCCAGACTAGCGGGAGCCGAGGTGAGCAGTACTTC. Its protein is CASSQTSGSRGEQYF.

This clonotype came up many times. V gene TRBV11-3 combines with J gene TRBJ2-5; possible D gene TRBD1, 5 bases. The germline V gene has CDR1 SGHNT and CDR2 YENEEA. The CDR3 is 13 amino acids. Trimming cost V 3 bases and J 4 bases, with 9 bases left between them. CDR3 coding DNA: TGTGCCAGCAGCTTGACAGCCCTAGAGACCCAGTACTTC. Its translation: CASSLTALETQYF.

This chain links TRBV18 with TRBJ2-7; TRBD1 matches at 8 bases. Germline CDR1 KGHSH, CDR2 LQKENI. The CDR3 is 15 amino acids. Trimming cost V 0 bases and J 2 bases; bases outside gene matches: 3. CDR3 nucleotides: TGTGCCAGCTCACCACCAGGCAGGGGGCCCTACGAGCAGTACTTC. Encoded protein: CASSPPGRGPYEQYF.

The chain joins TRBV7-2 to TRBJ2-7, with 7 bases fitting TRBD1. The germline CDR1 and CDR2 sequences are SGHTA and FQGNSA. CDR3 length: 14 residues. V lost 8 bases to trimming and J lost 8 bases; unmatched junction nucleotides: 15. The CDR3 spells CASSSEGAQRKQYF. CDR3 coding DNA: TGTGCCAGCTCCTCCGAGGGGGCCCAGCGCAAGCAGTACTTC.

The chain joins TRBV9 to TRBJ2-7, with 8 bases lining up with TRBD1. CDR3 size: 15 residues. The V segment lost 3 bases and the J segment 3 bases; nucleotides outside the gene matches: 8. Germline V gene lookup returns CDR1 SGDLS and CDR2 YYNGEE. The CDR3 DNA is TGTGCCAGCAGCGCCGGACAGGGTTCCCTCTACGAGCAGTACTTC. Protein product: CASSAGQGSLYEQYF.

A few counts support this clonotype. The chain's CDR3 is CASRHNEQFF. The CDR3 nucleotides read TGTGCCAGCCGGCACAATGAGCAGTTCTTC. This chain joins TRBV6-1 and TRBJ2-1; D remains ambiguous. The CDR3 contains 10 residues. V was shortened by 8 bases and J by 5 bases, with 4 bases between the two germline ends. Germline V gene lookup returns CDR1 MNHNS and CDR2 SASEGT.

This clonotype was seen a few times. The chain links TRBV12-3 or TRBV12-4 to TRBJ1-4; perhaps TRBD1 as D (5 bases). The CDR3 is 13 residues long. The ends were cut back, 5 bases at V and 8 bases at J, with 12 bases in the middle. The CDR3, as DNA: TGTGCCAGCAGTCCGCTCCAGGGAGAAAAACTGTTTTTT. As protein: CASSPLQGEKLFF.

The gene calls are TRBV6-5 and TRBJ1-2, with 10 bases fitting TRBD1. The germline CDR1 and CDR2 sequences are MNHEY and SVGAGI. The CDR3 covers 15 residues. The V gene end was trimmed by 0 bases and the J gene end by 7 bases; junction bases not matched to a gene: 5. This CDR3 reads CASSYSGQGLGGYTF. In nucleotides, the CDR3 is TGTGCCAGCAGTTACTCGGGACAGGGGTTAGGTGGCTACACCTTC.

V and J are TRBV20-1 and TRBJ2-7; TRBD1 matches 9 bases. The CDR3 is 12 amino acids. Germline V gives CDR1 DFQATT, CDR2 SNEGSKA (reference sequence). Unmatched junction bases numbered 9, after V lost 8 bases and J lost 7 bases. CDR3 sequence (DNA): TGCAGTCAACAGGGGGCAGTTGGAGAGCAGTACTTC. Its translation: CSQQGAVGEQYF.

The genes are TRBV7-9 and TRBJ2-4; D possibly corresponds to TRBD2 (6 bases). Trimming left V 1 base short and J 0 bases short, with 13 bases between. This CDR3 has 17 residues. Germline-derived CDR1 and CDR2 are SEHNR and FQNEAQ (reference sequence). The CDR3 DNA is TGTGCCAGCAGCTTAGTAGGAGGGGAACTAGCCAAAAACATTCAGTACTTC. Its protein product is CASSLVGGELAKNIQYF.

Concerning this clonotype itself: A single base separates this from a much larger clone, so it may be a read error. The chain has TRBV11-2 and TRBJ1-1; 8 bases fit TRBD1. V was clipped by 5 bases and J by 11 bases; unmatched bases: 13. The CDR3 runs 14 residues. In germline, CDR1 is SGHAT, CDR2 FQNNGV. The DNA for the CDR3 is TGTGCCAGCAGCCCCTCGACAGGGGCCAGGGAGGCTTTCTTT. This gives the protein CASSPSTGAREAFF. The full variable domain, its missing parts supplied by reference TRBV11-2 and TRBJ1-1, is EAGVAQSPRYKIIEKRQSVAFWCNPISGHATLYWYQQILGQGPKLLIQFQNNGVVDDSQLPKDRFSAERLKGVDSTLKIQPAKLEDSAVYLCASSPSTGAREAFFGQGTRLTVV.

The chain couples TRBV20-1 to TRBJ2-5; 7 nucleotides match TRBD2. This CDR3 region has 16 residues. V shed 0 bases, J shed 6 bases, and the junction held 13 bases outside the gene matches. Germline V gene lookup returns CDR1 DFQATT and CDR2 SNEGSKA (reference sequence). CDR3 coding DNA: TGCAGTGCTAGAGAAGGTCGGCGGGAGAACGCGCAGACCCAGTACTTC. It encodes CSAREGRRENAQTQYF.